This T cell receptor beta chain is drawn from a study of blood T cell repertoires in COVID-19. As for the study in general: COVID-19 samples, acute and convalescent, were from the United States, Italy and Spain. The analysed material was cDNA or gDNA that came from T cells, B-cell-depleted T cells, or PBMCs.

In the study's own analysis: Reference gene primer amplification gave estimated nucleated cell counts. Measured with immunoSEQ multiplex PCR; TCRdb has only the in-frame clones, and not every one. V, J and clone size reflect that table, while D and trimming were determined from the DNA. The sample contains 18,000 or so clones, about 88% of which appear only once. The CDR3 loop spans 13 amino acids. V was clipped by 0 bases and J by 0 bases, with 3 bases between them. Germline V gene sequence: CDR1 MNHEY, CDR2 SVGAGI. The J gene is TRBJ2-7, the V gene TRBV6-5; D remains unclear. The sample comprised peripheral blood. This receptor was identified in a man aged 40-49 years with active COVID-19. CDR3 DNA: TGTGCCAGCAGTTACTCCAACTCCTACGAGCAGTACTTC. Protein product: CASSYSNSYEQYF.